Following are 26 T cell receptor beta chains from one sample sequenced in a study of T cell responses to AZD1222 COVID-19 vaccine. Sequencing was performed with immunoSEQ multiplex PCR; in TCRdb, only in-frame clones are kept and a portion is missing. This sample has about 110,000 clones; roughly 87% occur once, and the top ten carry 3.5% to 5%. The sample here was peripheral blood, taken on day 0 of AZD1222 vaccination. Receptor source: an adult in good health.

The chain combines TRBV30 with TRBJ2-7, with D possibly matching TRBD1 (5 bases). The CDR3 has 13 amino acids. Trimming left V 3 bases short and J 5 bases short, with 14 bases between. Germline V CDR1 and CDR2: GTSNPN, SVGIG (reference sequence). The CDR3 loop is CAWSSLGRDEQYF. The CDR3 DNA follows: TGTGCCTGGAGCTCCCTCGGCAGGGACGAGCAGTACTTC. Full variable domain (rest looked up from reference TRBV30 and TRBJ2-7): SQTIHQWPATLVQPVGSPLSLECTVEGTSNPNLYWYRQAAGRGLQLLFYSVGIGQISSEVPQNLSASRPQDRQFILSSKKLLLSDSGFYLCAWSSLGRDEQYFGPGTRLTVT.

V gene TRBV6-5 combines with J gene TRBJ2-3, with D perhaps TRBD1 or TRBD2 (6 bases each). This CDR3 contains 14 residues. Germline values: CDR1 MNHEY, CDR2 SVGAGI. V was shortened by 6 bases and J by 3 bases, with 13 bases between the two germline ends. The CDR3 region has the DNA TGTGCCAGCAGCCCCCGGGGGCAGACAGATACGCAGTATTTT. Residues: CASSPRGQTDTQYF.

This CDR3 is CASSLEGGLRNEQFF. For the CDR3, the DNA is TGTGCCAGCAGCTTGGAGGGGGGCCTCAGGAATGAGCAGTTCTTC. J is TRBJ2-1 and V is TRBV5-4; either TRBD1 or TRBD2 may supply D (6 bases each). The CDR3 spans 15 residues. Trimming took 0 bases from V and 7 from J, leaving 14 bases between them. CDR1 is SGHNT, CDR2 YYREEE, per germline (reference sequence).

The rearrangement joins TRBV10-3 to TRBJ2-5, with 9 bases that match TRBD2. Germline CDR1 is ENHRY and CDR2 is SYGVKD. V gave up 0 bases and J gave up 4 bases; unmatched junction bases: 6. The CDR3 is 16 amino acids. The CDR3 region is CAISESPRGGRETQYF. In DNA form, the CDR3 reads TGTGCCATCAGTGAGTCGCCGCGGGGGGGCCGAGAGACCCAGTACTTC.

There are a few counts of this clone. This chain connects TRBV11-2 to TRBJ2-1; 12 bases align to TRBD2. The CDR3 is 18 residues long. CDR1 and CDR2 (germline): SGHAT, FQNNGV. J was trimmed by 4 bases and V by 4 bases; bases with no gene match: 11. CDR3 sequence: CASSSTLTSGRVYNEQFF. CDR3 sequence (DNA): TGTGCCAGCAGCTCCACCTTGACTAGCGGGAGAGTATACAATGAGCAGTTCTTC.

J is TRBJ1-5 and V is TRBV28, with D possibly matching TRBD1 (5 bases). This CDR3 spans 11 amino acids. CDR1 is MDHEN and CDR2 is SYDVKM in the germline V gene. Trimming cost V 11 bases and J 8 bases, with 13 bases left between them. DNA of the CDR3: TGTGCCTGGGGGGAAGAAAAGCCCCAGCATTTT. Its translation is CAWGEEKPQHF.

The chain couples TRBV6-5 to TRBJ2-2; 7 bases map to TRBD2. CDR3 length: 16 amino acids. V lost 2 bases, J lost 2 bases, and 5 bases stayed unmatched. CDR1 is MNHEY and CDR2 is SVGAGI in the germline V gene. CDR3: CASSYGLAVNTGELFF. The DNA of the CDR3 is TGTGCCAGCAGTTACGGGCTAGCGGTTAACACCGGGGAGCTGTTTTTT.

The genes are TRBV4-2 and TRBJ1-1; weak D call: TRBD1 (5 bases). V lost 1 base, J lost 10 bases, and 16 bases lay in between. Germline V CDR1 and CDR2: LGHNA, YNFKEQ. This CDR3 is 14 amino acids long. CDR3 amino acids: CASSQGGDEMVAFF. The CDR3 DNA reads TGTGCCAGCAGCCAAGGAGGGGATGAGATGGTAGCTTTCTTT.

J is TRBJ2-7 and V is TRBV10-3, with 10 bases that match TRBD2. CDR3 length equals 14 residues. Germline V gene lookup returns CDR1 ENHRY and CDR2 SYGVKD. J gave up 6 bases and V 6 bases, and 8 bases lay outside the gene matches. CDR3 in DNA: TGTGCCATCAGCGGAGCGGGGGGGACATCCGAGCAGTACTTC. It translates to CAISGAGGTSEQYF.

This clone was counted only a few times. The chain uses TRBV7-2 and TRBJ2-2, with D unresolved. Trimming removed 0 bases at V and 7 bases at J, with 12 bases between. The CDR3 contains 15 residues. Germline assignment: CDR1 SGHTA and CDR2 FQGNSA. This chain's CDR3 is CASSLALEFGGELFF. The DNA of the CDR3 is TGTGCCAGCAGCTTAGCTTTGGAGTTTGGCGGGGAGCTGTTTTTT.

The gene calls are TRBV12-5 and TRBJ1-3, with D maybe TRBD1 (5 bases). The CDR3 sequence is 18 residues long. The V end was cut by 2 bases, the J end by 4 bases, with 21 bases between. Germline CDR1 is LGHNT and CDR2 is FRNRAP. CDR3: CASGLTMGLLGIGNTIYF. The CDR3 coding sequence is TGTGCTAGTGGTTTGACTATGGGACTCCTTGGGATAGGAAACACCATATATTTT.

For the CDR3, the DNA is TGTGCCAGCAGCTTAGGGCTACGAAGGACTAGCAAGCGAAACTACGAGCAGTACTTC. This gives the protein CASSLGLRRTSKRNYEQYF. This sequence joins TRBV7-9 and TRBJ2-7; 8 nucleotides line up with TRBD2. Germline V CDR1 and CDR2: SEHNR, FQNEAQ (reference sequence). After removal of 1 base from V and 3 bases from J, the junction contained 17 bases not matched to a gene. The CDR3 length is 19 residues.

The chain combines TRBV11-2 with TRBJ2-3; 14 bases line up with TRBD2. Germline V gene lookup returns CDR1 SGHAT and CDR2 FQNNGV. V was pared by 6 bases and J by 2 bases, with 22 bases of the junction left unmatched. CDR3 length: 22 amino acids. CDR3 residues: CASSTPGTSGGPRGTHTDTQYF. Here the CDR3 DNA reads TGTGCCAGCAGTACACCCGGGACTAGCGGGGGCCCCCGAGGTACACACACAGATACGCAGTATTTT.

This chain joins TRBV11-2 and TRBJ1-6; D is ambiguous. CDR1 and CDR2 (germline): SGHAT, FQNNGV. Trimming cost V 8 bases and J 0 bases, with 5 bases left between them. This CDR3 has 13 residues. CDR3 protein: CASESSYNSPLHF. CDR3 DNA: TGTGCCAGCGAGAGCTCCTATAATTCACCCCTCCACTTT.

Points on this clone: This is likely an artifact of a read error, given a far larger clone one base away. The chain is built from TRBV2 and TRBJ2-7; D remains ambiguous. Germline V gene sequence: CDR1 SNHLY, CDR2 FYNNEI. This CDR3 is 11 amino acids long. With 2 bases removed from V and 2 bases from J, the gap between germline ends came to 1 base. The CDR3 DNA reads as TGTGCCAGCAGTGAAACCTACGAGCAGTACTTC. Translation gives CASSETYEQYF. Together with reference TRBV2 and TRBJ2-7, the CDR3 gives the full variable domain: EPEVTQTPSHQVTQMGQEVILRCVPISNHLYFYWYRQILGQKVEFLVSFYNNEISEKSEIFDDQFSVERPDGSNFTLKIRSTKLEDSAMYFCASSETYEQYFGPGTRLTVT.

The chain links TRBV30 to TRBJ1-3; weak D call: TRBD1 (6 bases). The CDR3 is 14 residues long. V lost 5 bases to trimming and J lost 4 bases, with 15 bases between them. Germline-derived CDR1 and CDR2 are GTSNPN and SVGIG (reference sequence). CDR3 sequence (DNA): TGTGCCTGGCGGGACAAGCCTTCCGGAAACACCATATATTTT. This translates into CAWRDKPSGNTIYF.

This chain uses TRBV27 with TRBJ1-1, with D possibly TRBD1 on 5 matching bases. The CDR3 is 15 residues long. Trimming removed 2 bases from V and 2 bases from J, with 12 bases in between. CDR1 is MNHEY, CDR2 SMNVEV, per germline (reference sequence). CDR3 region: CASSLMGTANTEAFF. CDR3 DNA sequence: TGTGCCAGCAGTTTAATGGGGACGGCCAACACTGAAGCTTTCTTT.

The chain is built from TRBV5-1 and TRBJ1-2; D remains unclear. With 3 bases removed from V and 5 bases from J, the gap between germline ends came to 20 bases. The CDR3 has 16 residues. Germline CDR1 and CDR2: SGHRS and YFSETQ. CDR3 DNA sequence: TGCGCCAGCAGCTCGGCTCCGGGATCTAAGGTATATGGCTACACCTTC. Translating gives CASSSAPGSKVYGYTF.

This rearrangement joins TRBV13 to TRBJ2-2; unclear D gene. Trimming took 3 bases from V and 7 from J, leaving 6 bases between them. From germline, CDR1 is PRHDT and CDR2 FYEKMQ (reference sequence). The CDR3 runs to 12 residues. The CDR3 loop is CASSFTVGELFF. The CDR3, as DNA: TGTGCCAGCAGCTTTACCGTCGGGGAGCTGTTTTTT.

This clone appeared a few times. The rearrangement links TRBV5-4 to TRBJ1-6; possibly TRBD1 for D (6 bases). The CDR3 sequence is 15 residues long. Germline lookup yields CDR1 SGHNT and CDR2 YYREEE (reference sequence). Trimming took 0 bases from V and 10 from J, leaving 14 bases between them. The CDR3 here is CASSLEGGSRSPLHF. The CDR3 DNA reads TGTGCCAGCAGCTTGGAGGGGGGGTCAAGGTCACCCCTCCACTTT.

V gene TRBV6-2 or TRBV6-3 combines with J gene TRBJ2-4, with D unresolved. In germline, CDR1 is MNHEY, CDR2 SVGEGT. The CDR3 loop spans 14 amino acids. V was pared by 2 bases and J by 4 bases, with 9 bases between. CDR3 nucleotides: TGTGCCAGCAGTTACGGCGGAAATAAAAACATTCAGTACTTC. Protein: CASSYGGNKNIQYF.

The chain employs TRBV30 and TRBJ1-1; a possible D gene is TRBD1 (6 bases). The germline V and J ends were trimmed by 2 bases and 1 base, with 14 bases remaining between them. Germline V gives CDR1 GTSNPN, CDR2 SVGIG (reference sequence). The CDR3 covers 15 residues. CDR3 residues: CAWSMWGAANTEAFF. CDR3 bases: TGTGCCTGGAGTATGTGGGGGGCTGCGAACACTGAAGCTTTCTTT. Supplemented by reference TRBV30 and TRBJ1-1, the full variable domain reads SQTIHQWPATLVQPVGSPLSLECTVEGTSNPNLYWYRQAAGRGLQLLFYSVGIGQISSEVPQNLSASRPQDRQFILSSKKLLLSDSGFYLCAWSMWGAANTEAFFGQGTRLTVV.

The chain combines TRBV9 with TRBJ1-1; a possible D gene is TRBD1 (5 bases). This CDR3 region has 14 residues. V was shortened by 6 bases and J by 0 bases, with 12 bases between the two germline ends. Germline V lookup: CDR1 SGDLS, CDR2 YYNGEE. The CDR3 DNA follows: TGTGCCAGCACCAAGGACAACATGAACACTGAAGCTTTCTTT. It yields the protein CASTKDNMNTEAFF.

This clone was seen more than once but under ten times. The genes are TRBV19 and TRBJ2-7, with D unclear. This CDR3 is built from 13 residues. Trimming removed 1 base at V and 3 bases at J, with 7 bases between. Germline V gene lookup returns CDR1 LNHDA and CDR2 SQIVND (reference sequence). The CDR3 DNA is TGTGCCAGTAGTATAGGATCTAGCTACGAGCAGTACTTC. Protein: CASSIGSSYEQYF.

This chain uses TRBV11-3 with TRBJ1-3, with 9 bases matching TRBD1. The CDR3 totals 17 residues. V shed 5 bases and J 4 bases; nucleotides not matched to a gene: 12. CDR1 and CDR2 (germline): SGHNT, YENEEA. This CDR3 reads CASSRRTGTGPGNTIYF. CDR3 nucleotide sequence: TGTGCCAGCAGCCGCCGAACCGGGACAGGGCCCGGAAACACCATATATTTT.

The chain links TRBV11-2 to TRBJ2-7; 8 nucleotides match TRBD2. The CDR3 spans 14 residues. V shed 0 bases, J shed 6 bases, and the junction held 4 bases outside the gene matches. From germline, CDR1 is SGHAT and CDR2 FQNNGV. Here the CDR3 reads CASSLEASGLEQYF. The CDR3 region has the DNA TGTGCCAGCAGCTTAGAAGCTAGCGGGCTCGAGCAGTACTTC. Looking up the rest from reference TRBV11-2 and TRBJ2-7 gives the full variable domain: EAGVAQSPRYKIIEKRQSVAFWCNPISGHATLYWYQQILGQGPKLLIQFQNNGVVDDSQLPKDRFSAERLKGVDSTLKIQPAKLEDSAVYLCASSLEASGLEQYFGPGTRLTVT.